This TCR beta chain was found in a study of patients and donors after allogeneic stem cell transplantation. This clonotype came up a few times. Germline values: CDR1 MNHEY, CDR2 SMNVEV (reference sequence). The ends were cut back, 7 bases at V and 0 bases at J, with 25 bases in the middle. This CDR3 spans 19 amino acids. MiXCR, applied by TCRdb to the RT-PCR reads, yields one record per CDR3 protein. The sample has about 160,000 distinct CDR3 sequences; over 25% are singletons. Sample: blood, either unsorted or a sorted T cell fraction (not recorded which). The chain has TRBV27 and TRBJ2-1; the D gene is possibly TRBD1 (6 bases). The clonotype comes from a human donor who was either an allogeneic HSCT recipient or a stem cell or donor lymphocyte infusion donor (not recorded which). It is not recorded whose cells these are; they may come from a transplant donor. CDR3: CASTGAVAKAQSSYNEQFF. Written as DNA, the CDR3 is TGTGCCAGCACAGGGGCGGTCGCGAAGGCCCAGAGCTCCTACAATGAGCAGTTCTTC.